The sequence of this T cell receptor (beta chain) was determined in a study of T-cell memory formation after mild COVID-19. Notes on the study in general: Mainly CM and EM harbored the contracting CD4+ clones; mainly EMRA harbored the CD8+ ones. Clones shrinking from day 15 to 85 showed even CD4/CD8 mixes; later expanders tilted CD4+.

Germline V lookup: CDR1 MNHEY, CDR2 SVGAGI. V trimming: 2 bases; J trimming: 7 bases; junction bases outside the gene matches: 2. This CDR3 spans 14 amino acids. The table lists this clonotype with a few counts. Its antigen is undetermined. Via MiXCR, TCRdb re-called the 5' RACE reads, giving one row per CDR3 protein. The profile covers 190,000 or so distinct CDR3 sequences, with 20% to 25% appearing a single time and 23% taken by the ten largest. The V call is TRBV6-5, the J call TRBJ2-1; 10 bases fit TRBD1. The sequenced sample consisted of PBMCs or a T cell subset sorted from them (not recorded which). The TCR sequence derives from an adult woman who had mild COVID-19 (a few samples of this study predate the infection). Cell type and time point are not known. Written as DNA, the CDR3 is TGTGCCAGCAGTTACGGGGACAGGGGTAATGAGCAGTTCTTC. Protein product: CASSYGDRGNEQFF.